Here is one T cell receptor beta chain with its context. Investigators reverse transcribed all isolated RNA, so they sequenced expressed TCRB transcripts. Sequencing used immunoSEQ multiplex PCR; TCRdb keeps in-frame clones, though not all of them. Of 390,000 or so clones listed, around 14% are singletons. This entry comes from a study of beta chain features in type 1 diabetes. CDR3 size: 11 residues. In germline, CDR1 is SGDLS, CDR2 YYNGEE. V dropped 4 bases and J dropped 6 bases, with 8 bases sitting between them. The chain couples TRBV9 to TRBJ2-7; possible D gene TRBD1, 5 bases. The specimen sequenced was naive CD4+ T cells from blood. This TCR was sampled from a man aged 30-40 years in good health. CDR3: CASSPQGEQYF. The CDR3 DNA reads TGTGCCAGCAGCCCCCAGGGCGAGCAGTACTTC.